This passage covers 15 T cell receptor beta chains from one sample sequenced in a study of response to subunit inactivated influenza vaccine. TCRdb redid the calling of the RT-PCR reads with MiXCR, one entry per CDR3 protein. The table lists 800,000 or so distinct CDR3 sequences, over 20% of them singletons. This specimen was PBMCs from blood, taken more than 4 days after vaccination. The receptors were sampled from a man aged 45-65 years who received an inactivated influenza vaccine.

This clonotype has more than one count but fewer than ten. The chain uses TRBV5-1 and TRBJ2-1, with D uncertain. V was trimmed by 2 bases and J by 5 bases, leaving 11 bases between them. The germline gives CDR1 SGHRS, CDR2 YFSETQ. The length of the CDR3 is 14 residues. The CDR3 is CASSFWRNDNEQFF. DNA of the CDR3: TGCGCCAGCAGCTTCTGGCGGAATGACAATGAGCAGTTCTTC. Complete variable domain (other parts from reference TRBV5-1 and TRBJ2-1): KAGVTQTPRYLIKTRGQQVTLSCSPISGHRSVSWYQQTPGQGLQFLFEYFSETQRNKGNFPGRFSGRQFSNSRSEMNVSTLELGDSALYLCASSFWRNDNEQFFGPGTRLTVL.

This sequence joins TRBV6-1 and TRBJ2-5; D remains unclear. Germline lookup yields CDR1 MNHNS and CDR2 SASEGT. The CDR3 is 13 amino acids. Trimming left V 6 bases short and J 5 bases short, with 13 bases between. This chain's CDR3 is CASRPHPVETQYF. CDR3 in DNA: TGTGCCAGCAGACCCCACCCTGTGGAGACCCAGTACTTC.

This chain uses TRBV9 with TRBJ2-5, with D hard to call. Trimming removed 0 bases at V and 2 bases at J, with 8 bases between. In germline, CDR1 is SGDLS, CDR2 YYNGEE. CDR3 size: 14 residues. Here the CDR3 DNA reads TGTGCCAGCAGCGTAGATAGAGCTCAAGAGACCCAGTACTTC. Translation gives CASSVDRAQETQYF.

This clonotype was observed a few times. This chain connects TRBV20-1 to TRBJ2-7; the D gene is possibly TRBD1 (6 bases). CDR1 and CDR2 from the germline V gene are DFQATT and SNEGSKA (reference sequence). The length of the CDR3 is 13 residues. The V gene lost 5 bases and the J gene lost 0 bases, with 11 bases spanning the gap. CDR3 residues: CSADDRLSYEQYF. CDR3 coding DNA: TGCAGTGCTGATGACAGGCTCTCCTACGAGCAGTACTTC.

The chain links TRBV27 to TRBJ2-5; no clear D. This CDR3 has 14 residues. Trimming stripped 1 base from V and 5 bases from J, with 11 bases between. Germline V gives CDR1 MNHEY, CDR2 SMNVEV (reference sequence). CDR3 in DNA: TGTGCCAGCAGTTTATGGCCCTTGTCCGAGACCCAGTACTTC. The encoded protein is CASSLWPLSETQYF.

In its sample, this clonotype was seen many times. The chain is built from TRBV21-1 and TRBJ1-5; no check of the table's D call, TRBD1, against the DNA was made. TRBV21-1 is a pseudogene locus. This CDR3 has 18 residues. CDR3 nucleotides: TGTGCCAGCAGCAAAGCCGCGATCTTCCAACAGGGGAATCAGCCCCAGCATTTT. As protein: CASSKAAIFQQGNQPQHF.

The CDR3 nucleotides read TGTGCCAGCAGCCAAAGAACAGCAGCTAACTATGGCTACACCTTC. Protein product: CASSQRTAANYGYTF. This chain connects TRBV3-1 to TRBJ1-2, with D hard to call. V shed 2 bases and J shed 0 bases, with 10 bases lying between them. The CDR3 has 15 residues. Germline CDR1 is LGHDT and CDR2 is YNNKEL (reference sequence).

The gene calls are TRBV27 and TRBJ2-1, with a tentative D call TRBD2 (5 bases). The CDR3 totals 16 residues. Germline CDR1 MNHEY, CDR2 SMNVEV (reference sequence). Between the trimmed V and J ends, which lost 1 base and 0 bases, there was a span of 10 bases. CDR3 region: CASSLYLAPSYNEQFF. The CDR3 DNA reads TGTGCCAGCAGTTTATACCTAGCACCCTCCTACAATGAGCAGTTCTTC.

This chain uses TRBV20-1 with TRBJ2-7; the D is unclear. This CDR3 contains 16 residues. Germline CDR1 DFQATT, CDR2 SNEGSKA (reference sequence). Between the trimmed V and J ends, which lost 0 bases and 0 bases, there was a span of 15 bases. The CDR3 sequence is CSARDLVTRSSYEQYF. The CDR3 nucleotides are TGCAGTGCTAGAGATCTCGTGACAAGGAGCTCCTACGAGCAGTACTTC.

The chain combines TRBV9 with TRBJ2-3, with a possible D match to TRBD1 (6 bases). The V end was cut by 0 bases, the J end by 10 bases, with 21 bases between. The CDR3 consists of 16 residues. CDR1 is SGDLS, CDR2 YYNGEE, per germline. CDR3 region: CASSVGPDSETFPQYF. CDR3 DNA: TGTGCCAGCAGCGTAGGACCGGACAGCGAGACATTCCCGCAGTATTTT.

The V call is TRBV7-6, the J call TRBJ2-5; D possibly matches TRBD1 or TRBD2 (6 bases each). CDR3 length: 19 residues. V gave up 3 bases and J gave up 2 bases, with 25 bases separating them. Germline V lookup: CDR1 SGHVS, CDR2 FNYEAQ. For the CDR3, the DNA is TGTGCCAGCAGCTTGAGGGGGGATGCGGCAGCAGTACTTCAAGAGACCCAGTACTTC. Its translation: CASSLRGDAAAVLQETQYF.

This clonotype was counted a few times. The rearrangement uses TRBV7-2 and TRBJ2-7; the D gene is possibly TRBD1 (6 bases). Germline-derived CDR1 and CDR2 are SGHTA and FQGNSA. The CDR3 extends over 15 amino acids. V shed 4 bases and J shed 1 base, with 14 bases lying between them. The CDR3 loop is CASSSRDRLSYEQYF. DNA of the CDR3: TGTGCCAGCAGCTCCAGAGACAGGCTTTCCTACGAGCAGTACTTC.

This clonotype has ten or more counts. The chain couples TRBV7-2 to TRBJ2-6, with D perhaps matching TRBD1 (6 bases). The CDR3 is made up of 15 amino acids. V was pared by 5 bases and J by 1 base, with 9 bases between. Germline-derived CDR1 and CDR2 are SGHTA and FQGNSA. The CDR3 DNA sequence: TGTGCCAGCAGCAGGGGGAATTCTGGGGCCAACGTCCTGACTTTC. It translates to CASSRGNSGANVLTF.

There are a few counts of this clonotype. This chain uses TRBV7-2 with TRBJ1-5; D is unresolved. Trimming pared 3 bases from V and 2 bases from J, leaving 8 bases between. Germline V CDR1 and CDR2: SGHTA, FQGNSA. The CDR3 runs to 14 residues. Here the CDR3 reads CASSLGKGNQPQHF. CDR3 nucleotides: TGTGCCAGCAGCTTGGGGAAGGGCAATCAGCCCCAGCATTTT.

The chain carries TRBV12-3 or TRBV12-4 and TRBJ2-2; TRBD1 or TRBD2 may be the D gene (5 bases each). Trimming took off 3 bases at V and 6 bases at J, with 8 bases between the two ends. This CDR3 comprises 13 residues. The CDR3 DNA reads TGTGCCAGCAGTTTCTCGGGACCCGGGGAGCTGTTTTTT. Its protein is CASSFSGPGELFF.